One sample yielded the 9 T cell receptor beta chains listed below, sequenced in a study of blood T cell repertoires in COVID-19. Only in-frame clones appear in the TCRdb table, and some are missing; sequencing was by immunoSEQ multiplex PCR. Of approximately 99,000 clones in the sample, roughly 86% were seen once. The sequencing sample was made of peripheral blood. The receptors come from a woman in her sixties in a cohort sampled during active or convalescent COVID-19.

The rearrangement joins TRBV7-3 to TRBJ2-3, with D possibly matching TRBD2 (6 bases). The ends were cut back, 5 bases at V and 3 bases at J, with 15 bases in the middle. This CDR3 is built from 15 residues. CDR1 SGHTA and CDR2 FQGTGA come from the germline V gene. CDR3 sequence (DNA): TGTGCCAGCAGCCCCGGCGGGGATCGGACAGATACGCAGTATTTT. Residues: CASSPGGDRTDTQYF.

This chain links TRBV11-2 with TRBJ1-2; no clear D gene. CDR1 is SGHAT, CDR2 FQNNGV, per germline. CDR3 length: 15 amino acids. V lost 4 bases and J lost 4, with 16 bases in between. The chain's CDR3 is CASSSLRISLYGYTF. CDR3 in DNA: TGTGCCAGCAGCTCACTAAGGATCTCACTCTATGGCTACACCTTC.

V is TRBV6-5 and J is TRBJ2-1, with D perhaps matching TRBD2 (5 bases). The germline gives CDR1 MNHEY, CDR2 SVGAGI. This CDR3 contains 14 residues. V shed 8 bases and J shed 0 bases, with 11 bases lying between them. CDR3 loop: CASGELSSYNEQFF. In DNA, the CDR3 is TGTGCCAGCGGGGAGCTTAGCTCCTACAATGAGCAGTTCTTC.

The CDR3 spells CASSLDRQNNEKLFF. CDR3 DNA sequence: TGCGCCAGCAGCTTAGATCGACAGAATAATGAAAAACTGTTTTTT. The rearrangement links TRBV5-1 to TRBJ1-4; maybe TRBD1 (5 bases). V dropped 2 bases and J dropped 4 bases, with 12 bases sitting between them. Germline lookup yields CDR1 SGHRS and CDR2 YFSETQ. CDR3 length equals 15 residues.

The count of this clone is one. The chain links TRBV4-2 to TRBJ1-2, with D perhaps TRBD1 (6 bases). Trimming left V 3 bases short and J 0 bases short, with 11 bases between. The CDR3 is 15 amino acids. Per the germline V gene, CDR1 is LGHNA and CDR2 is YNFKEQ. Here the CDR3 DNA reads TGTGCCAGCAGCCAGAGCAGGGGTACTAACTATGGCTACACCTTC. Amino acid sequence: CASSQSRGTNYGYTF.

The chain links TRBV6-5 to TRBJ2-7, with 9 positions matching TRBD1. The CDR3 has 13 residues. J lost 4 bases, V lost 6 bases, and 4 bases had no gene match. Germline assignment: CDR1 MNHEY and CDR2 SVGAGI. The CDR3 DNA reads TGTGCCAGCAGGGACAGGGGTCCTTACGAGCAGTACTTC. As protein: CASRDRGPYEQYF.

The rearrangement uses TRBV18 and TRBJ1-1, with 9 nucleotides matching TRBD1. This CDR3 is 14 amino acids long. Looked up from germline, CDR1 is KGHSH and CDR2 is LQKENI. The ends lost 4 bases at V and 1 base at J; junction bases unmatched: 1. The CDR3 sequence: CASSQGQGNTEAFF. CDR3 nucleotide sequence: TGTGCCAGCTCACAGGGACAGGGGAACACTGAAGCTTTCTTT.

This clone was observed a single time. This chain joins TRBV5-5 and TRBJ2-5; 8 bases map to TRBD1. The germline V gene encodes CDR1 SGHKS and CDR2 YYEKEE (reference sequence). Germline trimming cut 0 bases from V and 5 bases from J; bases unmatched to any gene: 6. This CDR3 contains 15 residues. The CDR3: CASSLGTGKEETQYF. The CDR3 bases are TGTGCCAGCAGCTTGGGGACAGGGAAGGAGGAGACCCAGTACTTC.

The chain links TRBV28 to TRBJ1-1; D is unclear. This CDR3 has 11 amino acids. Germline CDR1 MDHEN, CDR2 SYDVKM. The germline V and J ends were trimmed by 7 bases and 3 bases, with 6 bases remaining between them. The DNA of the CDR3 is TGTGCCAGCATTTCTGACACTGAAGCTTTCTTT. This codes for CASISDTEAFF.